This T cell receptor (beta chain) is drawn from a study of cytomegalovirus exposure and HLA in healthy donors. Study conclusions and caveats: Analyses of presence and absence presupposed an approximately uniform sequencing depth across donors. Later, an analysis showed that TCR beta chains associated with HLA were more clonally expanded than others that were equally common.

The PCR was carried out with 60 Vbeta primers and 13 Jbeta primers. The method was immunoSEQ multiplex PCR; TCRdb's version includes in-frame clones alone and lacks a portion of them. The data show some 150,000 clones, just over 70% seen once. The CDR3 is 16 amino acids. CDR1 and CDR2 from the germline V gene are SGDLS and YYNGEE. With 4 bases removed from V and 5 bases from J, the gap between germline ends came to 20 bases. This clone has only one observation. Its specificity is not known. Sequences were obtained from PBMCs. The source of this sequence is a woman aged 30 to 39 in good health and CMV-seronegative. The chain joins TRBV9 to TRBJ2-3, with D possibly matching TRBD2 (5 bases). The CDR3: CASSKRPGYDGDTQYF. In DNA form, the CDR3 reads TGTGCCAGCAGCAAGCGACCGGGATATGACGGAGATACGCAGTATTTT. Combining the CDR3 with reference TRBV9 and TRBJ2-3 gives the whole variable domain DSGVTQTPKHLITATGQRVTLRCSPRSGDLSVYWYQQSLDQGLQFLIQYYNGEERAKGNILERFSAQQFPDLHSELNLSSLELGDSALYFCASSKRPGYDGDTQYFGPGTRLTVL.